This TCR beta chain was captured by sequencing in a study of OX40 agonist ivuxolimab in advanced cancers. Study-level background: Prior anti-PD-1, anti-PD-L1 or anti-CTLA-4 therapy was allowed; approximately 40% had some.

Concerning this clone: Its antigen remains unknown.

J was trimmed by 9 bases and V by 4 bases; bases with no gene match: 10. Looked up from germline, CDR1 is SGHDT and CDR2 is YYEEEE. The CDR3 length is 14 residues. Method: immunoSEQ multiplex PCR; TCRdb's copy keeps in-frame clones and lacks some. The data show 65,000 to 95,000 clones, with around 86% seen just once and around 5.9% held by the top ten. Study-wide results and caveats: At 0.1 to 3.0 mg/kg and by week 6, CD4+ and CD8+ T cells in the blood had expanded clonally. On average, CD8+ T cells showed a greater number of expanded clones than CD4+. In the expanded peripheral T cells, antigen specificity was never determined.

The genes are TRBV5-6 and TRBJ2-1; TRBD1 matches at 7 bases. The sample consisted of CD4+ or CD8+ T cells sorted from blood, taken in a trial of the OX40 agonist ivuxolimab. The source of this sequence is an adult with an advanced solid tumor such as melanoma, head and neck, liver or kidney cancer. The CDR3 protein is CASSPDEGAGEQFF. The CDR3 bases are TGTGCCAGCAGCCCTGATGAGGGGGCTGGTGAGCAGTTCTTC.